This is a list of T cell receptor beta chains from one sample in a study of cytomegalovirus exposure and HLA in healthy donors. Only in-frame clones appear in the TCRdb table, and some are missing; sequencing was by immunoSEQ multiplex PCR. The table lists some 150,000 clones, roughly four fifths of them singletons. Specimen: PBMCs. The source is a female donor in good health and CMV-seronegative. Each CDR3 is given with its conserved first and last residue. D genes are given only for firm matches. Clone size is shown for a subset of rows, as once, few, many or a class of expanded clone.

>NA|TRBV7-9|TRBJ2-5|NA
TGTGCCAGCAGCCCACCTAGCGCTCAAGAGACCCAGTACTTC
CASSPPSAQETQYF
>NA|TRBV25-1|TRBJ1-2|TRBD1
TGTGCCAGCAGAGGGACAGGGACAATCAATGGCTACACCTTC
CASRGTGTINGYTF
>NA|TRBV7-2|TRBJ1-1|NA
TGTGCCAGCAGCTTGTCCAGGGCCCGCACTGAAGCTTTCTTT
CASSLSRARTEAFF
>once|TRBV28|TRBJ1-1|NA
TGTGCCAGCAGTTTATTGGGCAGGGTCACTGAAGCTTTCTTT
CASSLLGRVTEAFF
>NA|TRBV6-1|TRBJ2-1|TRBD1
TGTGCCAGCATACCTGGGACAGGGGGCGAAAATGAGCAGTTCTTC
CASIPGTGGENEQFF
>NA|TRBV19|TRBJ2-3|TRBD1
TGTGCCACCCAGAAGAGGACAGGGGGAGAGGATACGCAGTATTTT
CATQKRTGGEDTQYF
>NA|TRBV18|TRBJ2-3|TRBD2
TGTGCCAGCTCACCCGACGAGCGGGGGGCCCGAACCCAGCGCACAGATACGCAGTATTTT
CASSPDERGARTQRTDTQYF
>NA|TRBV5-4|TRBJ2-7|TRBD2
TGTGCCAGCAGCCCGGCGGGGACTAGCGGATCCTACGAGCAGTACTTC
CASSPAGTSGSYEQYF
>NA|TRBV4-3|TRBJ1-4|NA
TGCGCCAGCAGCCAAGAATATCCAGGGGATGAAAAACTGTTTTTT
CASSQEYPGDEKLFF
>NA|TRBV20-1|TRBJ2-5|NA
TGCAGTGCCTTACGCGGAGAGACCCAGTACTTC
CSALRGETQYF
>NA|TRBV19|TRBJ1-5|TRBD1
TGTGCCAGCCGGGACAGGGGCGAACAGCCCCAGCATTTT
CASRDRGEQPQHF
>NA|TRBV2|TRBJ2-3|TRBD1
TGTGCCAGCCACAGAGGGACAGGGGCTCTCACAGATACGCAGTATTTT
CASHRGTGALTDTQYF
>NA|TRBV11-2|TRBJ2-5|NA
TGTGCCAGCAGCCCTAACAGGCTACAAGAGACCCAGTACTTC
CASSPNRLQETQYF
>NA|TRBV6-1|TRBJ2-1|NA
TGTGCCAGCGGTAAAGGGAGAGGAGAGCAGAAAGGTGAGCAGTTCTTC
CASGKGRGEQKGEQFF
>NA|TRBV7-8|TRBJ2-7|TRBD1
TGTGCCAGCAGCCAAGCGGGACAGGGGGTCTTTTGGTCGTACGAGCAGTACTTC
CASSQAGQGVFWSYEQYF
>NA|TRBV11-1|TRBJ2-1|NA
TGTGCCAGCAGCCCGCGACAGCTCTCCTACAATGAGCAGTTCTTC
CASSPRQLSYNEQFF
>once|TRBV29-1|TRBJ2-2|NA
TGCAGCGTTGGTCACTTCAACACCGGGGAGCCGTTTTTT
CSVGHFNTGEPFF
>NA|TRBV20-1|TRBJ1-2|NA
TGCAGTGCTACCCCCTCCCGTGGCTACACCTTC
CSATPSRGYTF
>NA|TRBV7-9|TRBJ2-7|NA
TGTGCCAGCAGCTTATACGGCGGCGAGCAGTACTTC
CASSLYGGEQYF